Listed here are 30 T cell receptor beta chains from one sample, sequenced in a study of shared clonotypes between healthy human individuals. This table comes from immunoSEQ multiplex PCR, and its TCRdb copy is limited to in-frame clones, with some not included. The sample holds approximately 940,000 clones; 70% to 85% are singletons and the top ten take over 1.3%. The sample taken for sequencing was memory CD4+ T cells sorted from blood. As to subset: CD45RA-negative fraction. The source of these receptors is a man between 18 and 35 years old in good health.

V gene TRBV27 combines with J gene TRBJ2-3, with D uncertain. The CDR3 runs 12 residues. Trimming removed 6 bases at V and 2 bases at J, with 6 bases between. Germline V lookup: CDR1 MNHEY, CDR2 SMNVEV (reference sequence). CDR3 nucleotide sequence: TGTGCCAGCAGACAAGTCACAGATACGCAGTATTTT. It specifies CASRQVTDTQYF.

J is TRBJ1-4 and V is TRBV5-5, with D possibly TRBD1 on 6 matching bases. CDR3 length: 18 amino acids. CDR1 and CDR2 (germline): SGHKS, YYEKEE (reference sequence). The V and J ends lost 3 bases and 0 bases respectively, with 18 bases between them. Written as DNA, the CDR3 is TGTGCCAGCAGCTCCTACACGTGGACAGTTGCAACTAATGAAAAACTGTTTTTT. Its protein product is CASSSYTWTVATNEKLFF.

The J gene is TRBJ2-7, the V gene TRBV10-3; perhaps TRBD2 as D (7 bases). Trimming pared 10 bases from V and 2 bases from J, leaving 15 bases between. The CDR3 has 13 residues. Germline V CDR1 and CDR2: ENHRY, SYGVKD. DNA of the CDR3: TGTGCCAACGGCGGGGGCCCGACCTACGAGCAGTACTTC. Protein sequence: CANGGGPTYEQYF.

The chain couples TRBV28 to TRBJ2-7, with D tentatively TRBD2 (6 bases). The ends were cut back, 3 bases at V and 8 bases at J, with 14 bases in the middle. Germline loops: CDR1 MDHEN, CDR2 SYDVKM. The CDR3 consists of 13 residues. CDR3 sequence reads: CASSFLGTQKQYF. CDR3 bases: TGTGCCAGCAGTTTCCTCGGGACTCAGAAGCAGTACTTC.

The V and J genes are TRBV6-1 and TRBJ1-5, with D possibly matching TRBD1 (5 bases). Trimming took off 2 bases at V and 3 bases at J, with 11 bases between the two ends. CDR3 length: 15 amino acids. The germline V gene has CDR1 MNHNS and CDR2 SASEGT. The DNA for the CDR3 is TGTGCCAGCAGTGAAAGGGGTCAGGACAATCAGCCCCAGCATTTT. This translates into CASSERGQDNQPQHF.

V usage is TRBV7-3 and J usage is TRBJ2-1, with 10 positions matching TRBD2. The V gene's germline CDR1 is SGHTA and CDR2 FQGTGA. Trimming at V came to 2 bases and at J to 6 bases, leaving 4 bases not matched to a gene. The CDR3 length is 15 residues. The CDR3 sequence: CASSLGPSGGNEQFF. The CDR3 bases are TGTGCCAGCAGCTTAGGGCCTAGCGGGGGCAATGAGCAGTTCTTC.

V gene TRBV9 combines with J gene TRBJ2-3, with D perhaps TRBD1 (5 bases). The CDR3 covers 15 residues. V lost 4 bases, J lost 1 base, and 13 bases lay in between. CDR1 is SGDLS, CDR2 YYNGEE, per germline. CDR3 DNA: TGTGCCAGCAGCATACGGCAGGGTCGCACAGATACGCAGTATTTT. This gives the protein CASSIRQGRTDTQYF.

The J gene is TRBJ1-6, the V gene TRBV6-1, with 7 bases that match TRBD1. CDR1 is MNHNS and CDR2 is SASEGT in the germline V gene. V was pared by 7 bases and J by 6 bases, with 6 bases of the junction left unmatched. This CDR3 region has 14 residues. The CDR3 here is CASTPEGANSPLHF. The CDR3, as DNA: TGTGCCAGCACTCCGGAGGGGGCTAATTCACCCCTCCACTTT.

The chain has TRBV5-5 and TRBJ2-3; TRBD1 might be the D (6 bases). In germline, CDR1 is SGHKS, CDR2 YYEKEE (reference sequence). The CDR3 is 15 amino acids. The V gene lost 6 bases and the J gene lost 6 bases, with 20 bases spanning the gap. The CDR3 spells CASTVGAGLMDTQYF. CDR3 bases: TGTGCCAGCACAGTGGGGGCAGGGTTAATGGATACGCAGTATTTT.

The chain is built from TRBV28 and TRBJ1-4; 8 bases match TRBD1. CDR3 length: 14 amino acids. The germline CDR1 and CDR2 sequences are MDHEN and SYDVKM. The V and J ends lost 6 bases and 3 bases, in that order; junction bases with no gene match: 3. The CDR3, as DNA: TGTGCCAGCAGCCGGACAGGGCCTAATGAAAAACTGTTTTTT. This sequence encodes CASSRTGPNEKLFF.

This clone was counted a few times. V is TRBV25-1 and J is TRBJ1-6; D possibly corresponds to TRBD1 (5 bases). The CDR3 totals 13 residues. Between the trimmed V and J ends, which lost 5 bases and 9 bases, there was a span of 11 bases. Germline V gene data show CDR1 as MGHDK and CDR2 as SYGVNS. The CDR3 DNA reads as TGTGCCAGCAGTCTAGGGGTACCTTCACCCCTCCACTTT. Translating it yields CASSLGVPSPLHF.

A word on this clone: Other DNA sequences in this specimen translate into the identical CDR3. The chain employs TRBV5-1 and TRBJ1-3, with a weak D call TRBD1 (6 bases). CDR1 and CDR2 (germline): SGHRS, YFSETQ. Between the trimmed V and J ends, which lost 4 bases and 0 bases, there was a span of 8 bases. The CDR3 runs to 14 residues. In DNA, the CDR3 is TGCGCCAGCAGCCCACAGGGCTCTGGAAACACCATATATTTT. This encodes CASSPQGSGNTIYF.

The CDR3 here is CASSYREALAKNIQYF. The CDR3 DNA sequence: TGTGCCAGCAGTTACCGGGAGGCTCTAGCCAAAAACATTCAGTACTTC. The rearrangement uses TRBV6-6 and TRBJ2-4, with TRBD2 matching over 7 bases. The V gene end was trimmed by 2 bases and the J gene end by 0 bases; junction bases not matched to a gene: 4. CDR1 MNHNY and CDR2 SVGAGI come from the germline V gene (reference sequence). The CDR3 length is 16 residues.

The V call is TRBV18, the J call TRBJ2-3, with D possibly TRBD1 on 6 matching bases. V was pared by 4 bases and J by 4 bases, with 6 bases between. The CDR3 extends over 12 amino acids. Germline CDR1 reads KGHSH; CDR2 reads LQKENI. CDR3 protein: CASSHRADTQYF. Written as DNA, the CDR3 is TGTGCCAGCTCACACAGGGCAGATACGCAGTATTTT. The whole variable domain, remainder taken from reference TRBV18 and TRBJ2-3, is NAGVMQNPRHLVRRRGQEARLRCSPMKGHSHVYWYRQLPEEGLKFMVYLQKENIIDESGMPKERFSAEFPKEGPSILRIQQVVRGDSAAYFCASSHRADTQYFGPGTRLTVL.

The V gene is TRBV5-1, the J gene TRBJ1-1, with D tentatively TRBD1 (5 bases). This CDR3 contains 16 residues. The germline V gene encodes CDR1 SGHRS and CDR2 YFSETQ. V lost 3 bases to trimming and J lost 1 base, with 16 bases between them. CDR3 region: CASSSAAGYSNTEAFF. CDR3 bases: TGCGCCAGCAGCTCCGCTGCAGGGTATTCGAACACTGAAGCTTTCTTT.

The sample holds a few counts of this clone. This chain uses TRBV4-1 with TRBJ2-3; no clear D. CDR1 is MGHRA, CDR2 YSYEKL, per germline. V lost 1 base and J lost 0, with 11 bases in between. The CDR3 is 16 residues long. CDR3 sequence reads: CASSQVGPPSTDTQYF. As DNA, the CDR3 is TGCGCCAGCAGCCAAGTCGGGCCGCCTAGCACAGATACGCAGTATTTT.

The V gene is TRBV19, the J gene TRBJ2-5, with 10 bases matching TRBD2. From germline, CDR1 is LNHDA and CDR2 SQIVND (reference sequence). The CDR3 consists of 17 residues. The J segment lost 4 bases and the V segment lost 3 bases, leaving 11 bases of the junction unmatched. The chain's CDR3 is CASSMLPKGLATETQYF. In nucleotides, the CDR3 is TGTGCCAGTAGTATGTTGCCTAAGGGACTAGCGACAGAGACCCAGTACTTC.

The chain recombines TRBV11-2 with TRBJ1-3; D gene ambiguous. The V end was cut by 5 bases, the J end by 3 bases, with 5 bases between. Germline V lookup: CDR1 SGHAT, CDR2 FQNNGV. There are 12 residues in the CDR3. The CDR3: CASSTIGNTIYF. CDR3 nucleotide sequence: TGTGCCAGCAGCACAATTGGAAACACCATATATTTT. Complete variable domain (other parts from reference TRBV11-2 and TRBJ1-3): EAGVAQSPRYKIIEKRQSVAFWCNPISGHATLYWYQQILGQGPKLLIQFQNNGVVDDSQLPKDRFSAERLKGVDSTLKIQPAKLEDSAVYLCASSTIGNTIYFGEGSWLTVV.

V is TRBV18 and J is TRBJ2-2, with a tentative D call TRBD1 (5 bases). The V end was cut by 0 bases, the J end by 4 bases, with 12 bases between. Germline V gene sequence: CDR1 KGHSH, CDR2 LQKENI. This CDR3 region has 16 residues. The CDR3 region is CASSPPRVQGTGELFF. In DNA, the CDR3 is TGTGCCAGCTCACCACCCAGGGTCCAGGGCACCGGGGAGCTGTTTTTT.

V usage is TRBV30 and J usage is TRBJ2-7; 8 bases align to TRBD1. The CDR3 consists of 15 residues. V lost 0 bases to trimming and J lost 7 bases; unmatched junction nucleotides: 11. Germline V gene lookup returns CDR1 GTSNPN and CDR2 SVGIG (reference sequence). DNA of the CDR3: TGTGCCTGGAGTGTAGATTGGACAGGGACGGGGGAGCAGTACTTC. It translates to CAWSVDWTGTGEQYF.

This rearrangement joins TRBV5-4 to TRBJ1-3; D is possibly TRBD1 (5 bases). The V and J ends lost 0 bases and 0 bases respectively, with 16 bases between them. Per the germline V gene, CDR1 is SGHNT and CDR2 is YYREEE (reference sequence). The CDR3 length is 18 residues. The CDR3 region is CASSLGGRAPSSGNTIYF. CDR3 DNA sequence: TGTGCCAGCAGCTTGGGGGGCAGGGCCCCTTCCTCTGGAAACACCATATATTTT.

This clone was observed a single time. CDR3 loop: CAWSVQAGTQYF. The CDR3 DNA sequence: TGTGCCTGGAGTGTACAAGCCGGGACCCAGTACTTC. V gene TRBV30 combines with J gene TRBJ2-5; D is undetermined. The length of the CDR3 is 12 residues. Germline assignment: CDR1 GTSNPN and CDR2 SVGIG (reference sequence). Trimming removed 0 bases at V and 7 bases at J, with 9 bases between.

V usage is TRBV15 and J usage is TRBJ1-5; TRBD1 matches at 7 bases. CDR3 size: 13 residues. With V trimmed by 5 bases and J by 4 bases, 2 bases remained unmatched. Looked up from germline, CDR1 is LNHNV and CDR2 is YYDKDF (reference sequence). The CDR3 coding sequence is TGTGCCACCAGCGAGGACAGGAATCAGCCCCAGCATTTT. Its translation is CATSEDRNQPQHF.

The chain couples TRBV30 to TRBJ1-2; TRBD1 matches at 7 bases. With 1 base clipped from V and 6 bases from J, the junction kept 14 bases outside the gene matches. Germline V gene data show CDR1 as GTSNPN and CDR2 as SVGIG (reference sequence). The CDR3 spans 16 residues. The CDR3 sequence: CAWSGSRGGRYNGYTF. The CDR3 bases are TGTGCCTGGAGTGGAAGCAGGGGGGGGAGATATAATGGCTACACCTTC. The full variable domain, completed using reference TRBV30 and TRBJ1-2, is SQTIHQWPATLVQPVGSPLSLECTVEGTSNPNLYWYRQAAGRGLQLLFYSVGIGQISSEVPQNLSASRPQDRQFILSSKKLLLSDSGFYLCAWSGSRGGRYNGYTFGSGTRLTVV.

The chain recombines TRBV6-5 with TRBJ2-7; the D is unclear. Trimming pared 4 bases from V and 10 bases from J, leaving 14 bases between. Germline CDR1 MNHEY, CDR2 SVGAGI. CDR3 length equals 12 residues. This CDR3 is CASSSASGLQYF. The DNA of the CDR3 is TGTGCCAGCAGTTCAGCCTCGGGTCTACAGTACTTC.

J is TRBJ1-2 and V is TRBV6-1; TRBD1 might be the D (5 bases). Trimming shortened V by 6 bases and J by 3 bases, and 17 bases separated the two germline ends. The CDR3 is 15 amino acids. CDR1 and CDR2 from the germline V gene are MNHNS and SASEGT. The CDR3, as DNA: TGTGCCAGCAGCGGGGGAAGTGGAGGTGACTATGGCTACACCTTC. The encoded protein is CASSGGSGGDYGYTF.

The J gene is TRBJ2-7, the V gene TRBV21-1. TRBV21-1 has pseudogene status. The CDR3 spans 10 residues. In DNA, the CDR3 is TGTGCCAGAAAAAGGTCCGAGCAGTACTTC. Amino acids: CARKRSEQYF.

The genes are TRBV5-1 and TRBJ1-2; tentative D call: TRBD1 (6 bases). The V end was cut by 4 bases, the J end by 4 bases, with 14 bases between. Looked up from germline, CDR1 is SGHRS and CDR2 is YFSETQ. The length of the CDR3 is 14 residues. CDR3 nucleotides: TGCGCCAGCAGCCTCACCCAGGGGTCCTATGGCTACACCTTC. It codes for CASSLTQGSYGYTF.

A few counts support this clone. The chain employs TRBV5-8 and TRBJ1-1; TRBD1 agrees at 9 bases. V gave up 0 bases and J gave up 4 bases; unmatched junction bases: 4. Germline CDR1 reads SGHTS; CDR2 reads YDEGEE. The CDR3 loop spans 15 amino acids. The CDR3 DNA sequence: TGTGCCAGCAGCTTGGGGGACAGGGACGGCACTGAAGCTTTCTTT. The encoded protein is CASSLGDRDGTEAFF.

The rearrangement joins TRBV7-2 to TRBJ2-3; TRBD2 agrees at 8 bases. V gave up 4 bases and J gave up 2 bases; unmatched junction bases: 11. CDR1 is SGHTA, CDR2 FQGNSA, per germline. The CDR3 spans 17 residues. The CDR3 DNA is TGTGCCAGCAGCTCTCGACTAGCGCAATACCACACAGATACGCAGTATTTT. This sequence encodes CASSSRLAQYHTDTQYF.